This T cell receptor (beta chain) was recorded in a study of T-cell reconstitution after alpha-beta-depleted transplantation in children. The V end lost 2 bases, the J end lost 3 bases, and 17 bases lay between the germline ends. Germline V CDR1 and CDR2: SGHTA, FQGTGA. This CDR3 comprises 17 residues. A library of TCRbeta sequences, prepared with unique molecular identifiers, was generated. TCRdb re-called the PCR reads through MiXCR, storing one row per CDR3 protein. The table has roughly 500,000 distinct CDR3 sequences, around an eighth seen once. The sequences come from PBMCs from the stem cell graft donor, collected from the stem cell graft. This TCR was recovered from a human donor who donated a stem cell graft to a child with combined immunodeficiency. This chain connects TRBV7-3 to TRBJ2-1; TRBD2 is a possible D gene (7 bases). Here the CDR3 DNA reads TGTGCCAGCAGCTTAGGGGGGGCAGGGAATTACTACAATGAGCAGTTCTTC. It encodes CASSLGGAGNYYNEQFF.